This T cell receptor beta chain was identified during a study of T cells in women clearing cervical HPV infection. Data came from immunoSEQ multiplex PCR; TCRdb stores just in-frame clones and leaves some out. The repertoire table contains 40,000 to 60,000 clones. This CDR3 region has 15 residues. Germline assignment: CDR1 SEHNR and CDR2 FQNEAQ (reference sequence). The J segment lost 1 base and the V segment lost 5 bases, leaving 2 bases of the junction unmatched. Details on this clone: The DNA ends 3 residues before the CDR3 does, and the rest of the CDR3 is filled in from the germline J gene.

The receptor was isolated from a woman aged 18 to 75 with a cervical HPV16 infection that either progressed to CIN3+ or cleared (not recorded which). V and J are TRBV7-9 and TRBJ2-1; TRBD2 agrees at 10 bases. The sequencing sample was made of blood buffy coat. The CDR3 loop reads CASSRSGGSYNEQFF. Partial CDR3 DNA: TGTGCCAGCAGCCGTAGCGGGGGGTCCTACAATGAG. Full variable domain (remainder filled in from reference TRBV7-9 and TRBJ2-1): DTGVSQNPRHKITKRGQNVTFRCDPISEHNRLYWYRQTLGQGPEFLTYFQNEAQLEKSRLLSDRFSAERPKGSFSTLEIQRTEQGDSAMYLCASSRSGGSYNEQFFGPGTRLTVL.